This T cell receptor beta chain was found in a study of blood T cell repertoires in COVID-19. Study-level background: COVID-19 samples, acute and convalescent, were from the United States, Italy and Spain. Sources were T cells, B-cell-depleted T cells, or PBMCs; the material itself was cDNA or gDNA.

In terms of age and location, participants ranged from roughly 18 to 89 years and lived in fewer than 30 US areas. Participants had their cohort set by participant-reported clinical history. Trimming removed 2 bases from V and 9 bases from J, with 11 bases in between. The CDR3 totals 13 residues. Germline CDR1 MNHEY, CDR2 SVGAGI. Some clones are missing from TCRdb's copy, which holds only in-frame ones; the method was immunoSEQ multiplex PCR. The table has roughly 180,000 clones, roughly 84% seen once. This TCR came from a man in his 60s who had recovered from COVID-19. The material sequenced was PBMCs or T cells enriched from blood (not recorded which). The V and J genes are TRBV6-5 and TRBJ1-5; D unresolved. CDR3 nucleotide sequence: TGTGCCAGCAGTTACACAGTTCTCTCGCCCCAGCATTTT. Its protein product is CASSYTVLSPQHF.